Presented here are 6 T cell receptor beta chains from one specimen sequenced in a study of blood T cell repertoires in COVID-19. Sequenced by immunoSEQ multiplex PCR; TCRdb stores in-frame clones only, minus some. The repertoire includes hundreds of thousands of clones, around nine tenths of them detected once, and under 9.5% sits in the top ten. Sequenced sample: PBMCs or T cells enriched from blood (not recorded which). The receptors originated from a woman aged 55 to 70 who had recovered from COVID-19.

The chain is built from TRBV29-1 and TRBJ2-2; a possible D gene is TRBD1 (5 bases). Germline loops: CDR1 SQVTM, CDR2 ANQGSEA. This CDR3 spans 13 amino acids. Trimming removed 6 bases from V and 1 base from J, with 9 bases in between. As DNA, the CDR3 is TGCAGCGTGTTGACAGAGAACACCGGGGAGCTGTTTTTT. This encodes CSVLTENTGELFF.

The chain has TRBV2 and TRBJ2-5; no clear D gene. The CDR3 loop spans 14 amino acids. Germline V gene sequence: CDR1 SNHLY, CDR2 FYNNEI. V gave up 5 bases and J gave up 2 bases, with 12 bases separating them. CDR3 sequence reads: CASSPMAGQETQYF. CDR3 in DNA: TGTGCCAGCAGTCCTATGGCAGGACAAGAGACCCAGTACTTC. The entire variable domain, with the rest obtained from reference TRBV2 and TRBJ2-5, is as follows: EPEVTQTPSHQVTQMGQEVILRCVPISNHLYFYWYRQILGQKVEFLVSFYNNEISEKSEIFDDQFSVERPDGSNFTLKIRSTKLEDSAMYFCASSPMAGQETQYFGPGTRLLVL.

The CDR3 DNA follows: TGTGCCAGCAGCGGTACAGAGACAGGAAACACCATATATTTT. Protein: CASSGTETGNTIYF. The chain has TRBV9 and TRBJ1-3; D call uncertain. Germline values: CDR1 SGDLS, CDR2 YYNGEE. V lost 3 bases and J 4 bases, leaving 11 bases between the germline ends. This CDR3 contains 14 residues.

V gene TRBV9 combines with J gene TRBJ2-3, with TRBD2 matching 8 bases. Germline lookup yields CDR1 SGDLS and CDR2 YYNGEE. There are 14 residues in the CDR3. J lost 3 bases, V lost 3 bases, and 3 bases had no gene match. The CDR3 sequence is CASSGGGQTDTQYF. CDR3 DNA sequence: TGTGCCAGCAGCGGCGGGGGGCAAACAGATACGCAGTATTTT. Full variable domain (outside the CDR3, taken from reference TRBV9 and TRBJ2-3): DSGVTQTPKHLITATGQRVTLRCSPRSGDLSVYWYQQSLDQGLQFLIQYYNGEERAKGNILERFSAQQFPDLHSELNLSSLELGDSALYFCASSGGGQTDTQYFGPGTRLTVL.

The chain carries TRBV7-9 and TRBJ2-5; D ambiguous. V lost 3 bases to trimming and J lost 4 bases, with 6 bases between them. The CDR3 runs 12 residues. Germline V gene sequence: CDR1 SEHNR, CDR2 FQNEAQ (reference sequence). CDR3 region: CASSFSGETQYF. Here the CDR3 DNA reads TGTGCCAGCAGCTTTTCGGGAGAGACCCAGTACTTC.

The chain recombines TRBV3-1 (or the pseudogene TRBV3-2) with TRBJ1-4, with TRBD1 identical over 9 bases. Germline assignment: CDR1 LGHDT and CDR2 YNNKEL (reference sequence). After removal of 2 bases from V and 7 bases from J, the junction contained 5 bases not matched to a gene. The CDR3 runs 15 residues. The CDR3: CASSQRGTGSEKLFF. The CDR3 DNA sequence: TGTGCCAGCAGCCAAAGAGGGACAGGGAGTGAAAAACTGTTTTTT.